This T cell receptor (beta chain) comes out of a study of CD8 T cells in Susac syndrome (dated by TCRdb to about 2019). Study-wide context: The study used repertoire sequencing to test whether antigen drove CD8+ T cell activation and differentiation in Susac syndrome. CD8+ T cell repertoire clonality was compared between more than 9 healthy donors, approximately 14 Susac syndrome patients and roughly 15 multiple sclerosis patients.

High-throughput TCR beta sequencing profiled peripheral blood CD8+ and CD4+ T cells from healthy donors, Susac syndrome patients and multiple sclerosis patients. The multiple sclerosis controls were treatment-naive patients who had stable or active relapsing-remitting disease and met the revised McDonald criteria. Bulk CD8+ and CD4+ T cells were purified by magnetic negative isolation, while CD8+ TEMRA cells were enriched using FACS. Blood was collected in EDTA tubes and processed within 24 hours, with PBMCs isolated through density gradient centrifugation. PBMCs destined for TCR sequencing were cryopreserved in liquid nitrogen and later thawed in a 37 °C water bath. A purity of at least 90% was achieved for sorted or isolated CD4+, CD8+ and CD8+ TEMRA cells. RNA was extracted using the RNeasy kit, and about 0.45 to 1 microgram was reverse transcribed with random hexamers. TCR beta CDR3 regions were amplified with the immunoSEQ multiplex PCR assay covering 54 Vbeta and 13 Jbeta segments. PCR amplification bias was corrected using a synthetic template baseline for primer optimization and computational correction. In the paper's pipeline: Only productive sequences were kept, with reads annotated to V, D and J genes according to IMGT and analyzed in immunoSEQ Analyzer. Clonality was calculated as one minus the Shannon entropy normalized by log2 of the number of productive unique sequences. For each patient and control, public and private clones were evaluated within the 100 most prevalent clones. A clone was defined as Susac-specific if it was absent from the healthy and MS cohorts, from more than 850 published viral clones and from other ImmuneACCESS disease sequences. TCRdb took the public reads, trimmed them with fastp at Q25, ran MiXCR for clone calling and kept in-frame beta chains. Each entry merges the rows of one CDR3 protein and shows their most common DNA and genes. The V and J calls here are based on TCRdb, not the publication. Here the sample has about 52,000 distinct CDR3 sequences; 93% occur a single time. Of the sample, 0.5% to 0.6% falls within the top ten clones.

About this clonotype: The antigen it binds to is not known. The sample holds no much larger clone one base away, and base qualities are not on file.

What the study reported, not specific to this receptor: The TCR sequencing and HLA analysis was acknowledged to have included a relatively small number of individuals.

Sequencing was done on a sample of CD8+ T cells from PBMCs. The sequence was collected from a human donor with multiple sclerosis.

CDR3 loop: CASRSGGAQETQYF. The DNA reads TGTGCCAGCAGGTCAGGCGGGGCCCAAGAGACCCAGTACTTC. The rearranged chain carries TRBV13 and TRBJ2-5, with TRBD2 perhaps the D gene, on 6 matching bases. The CDR3 runs 14 residues from the cysteine to the phenylalanine. CDR3 DNA is the only sequence kept; it has 42 bases, read in frame from the first base. V drops 6 bases and J drops 1 base, leaving 12 bases in between. The germline V gene (reference sequence) yields PRHDT for CDR1 and FYEKMQ for CDR2.